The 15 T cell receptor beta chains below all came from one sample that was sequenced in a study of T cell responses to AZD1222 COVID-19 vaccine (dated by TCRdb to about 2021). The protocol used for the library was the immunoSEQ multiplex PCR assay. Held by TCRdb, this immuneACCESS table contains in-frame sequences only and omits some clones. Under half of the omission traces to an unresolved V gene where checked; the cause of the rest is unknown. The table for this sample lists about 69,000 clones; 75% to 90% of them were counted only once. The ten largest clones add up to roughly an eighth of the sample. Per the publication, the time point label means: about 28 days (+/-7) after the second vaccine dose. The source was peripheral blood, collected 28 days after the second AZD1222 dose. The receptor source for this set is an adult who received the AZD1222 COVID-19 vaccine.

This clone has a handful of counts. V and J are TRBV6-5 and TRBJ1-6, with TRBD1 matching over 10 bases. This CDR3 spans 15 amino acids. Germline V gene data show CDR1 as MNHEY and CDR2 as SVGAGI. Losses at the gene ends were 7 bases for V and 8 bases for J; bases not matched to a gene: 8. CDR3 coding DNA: TGTGCCAGCATGAGACAGGGGGCACTGGATTCACCCCTCCACTTT. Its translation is CASMRQGALDSPLHF.

Here the CDR3 DNA reads TGTGCCAGCAGCCAATATGAAGATGGCTACACCTTC. This codes for CASSQYEDGYTF. The V call is TRBV3-1 (or the pseudogene TRBV3-2), the J call TRBJ1-2; D uncertain. V was clipped by 2 bases and J by 6 bases, with 7 bases between them. The germline CDR1 and CDR2 sequences are LGHDT and YNNKEL (reference sequence). The CDR3 has 12 residues.

The CDR3 nucleotides are TGTGCCAGCAGCCGAGATCGGTACGAGCAGTACTTC. Protein product: CASSRDRYEQYF. The chain combines TRBV11-1 with TRBJ2-7; no reliable D call. This CDR3 contains 12 residues. Per germline, CDR1 SGHAT and CDR2 FQDESV (reference sequence). V was cut by 5 bases and J by 4 bases, with 9 bases left in between.

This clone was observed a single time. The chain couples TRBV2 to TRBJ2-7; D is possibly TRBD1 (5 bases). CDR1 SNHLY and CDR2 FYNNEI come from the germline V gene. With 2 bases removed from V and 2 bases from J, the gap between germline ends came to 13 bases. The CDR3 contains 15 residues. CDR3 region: CASSELVGPAYEQYF. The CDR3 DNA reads TGTGCCAGCAGTGAATTGGTGGGGCCCGCCTACGAGCAGTACTTC.

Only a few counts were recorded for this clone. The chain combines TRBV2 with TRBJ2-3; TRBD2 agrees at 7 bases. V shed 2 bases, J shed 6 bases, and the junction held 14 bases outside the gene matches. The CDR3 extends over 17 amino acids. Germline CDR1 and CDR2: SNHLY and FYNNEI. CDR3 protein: CASSEFGGRYIRDTQYF. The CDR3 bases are TGTGCCAGCAGTGAATTCGGGGGGAGGTATATACGGGATACGCAGTATTTT.

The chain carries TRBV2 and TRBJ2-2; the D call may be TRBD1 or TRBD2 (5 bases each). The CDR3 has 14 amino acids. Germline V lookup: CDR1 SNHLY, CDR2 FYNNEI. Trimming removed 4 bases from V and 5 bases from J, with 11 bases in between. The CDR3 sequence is CASSALRETGELFF. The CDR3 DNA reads TGTGCCAGCAGTGCCCTCAGGGAGACCGGGGAGCTGTTTTTT.

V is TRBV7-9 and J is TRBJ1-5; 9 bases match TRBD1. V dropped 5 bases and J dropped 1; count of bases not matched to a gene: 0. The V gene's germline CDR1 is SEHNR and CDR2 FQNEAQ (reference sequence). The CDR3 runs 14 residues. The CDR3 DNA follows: TGTGCCAGCAGCGGACAGGGGAGCAATCAGCCCCAGCATTTT. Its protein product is CASSGQGSNQPQHF.

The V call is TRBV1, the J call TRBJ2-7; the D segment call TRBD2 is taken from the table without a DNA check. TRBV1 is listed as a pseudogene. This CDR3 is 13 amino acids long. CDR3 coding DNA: TGCACCAGCAGCCATAGAGTCGCCTACGAGCAGTACTTC. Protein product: CTSSHRVAYEQYF.

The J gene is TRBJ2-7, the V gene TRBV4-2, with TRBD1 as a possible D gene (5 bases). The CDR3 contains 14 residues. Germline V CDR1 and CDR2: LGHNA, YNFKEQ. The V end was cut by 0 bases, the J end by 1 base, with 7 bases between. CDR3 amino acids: CASSQDRGSYEQYF. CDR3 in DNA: TGTGCCAGCAGCCAAGATAGGGGATCCTACGAGCAGTACTTC.

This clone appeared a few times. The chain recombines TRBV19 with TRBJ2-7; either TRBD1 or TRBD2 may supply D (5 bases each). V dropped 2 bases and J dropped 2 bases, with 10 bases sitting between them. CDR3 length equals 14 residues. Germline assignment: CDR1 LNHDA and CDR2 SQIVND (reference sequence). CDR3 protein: CASSIRGTAYEQYF. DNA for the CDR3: TGTGCCAGTAGTATACGGGGCACAGCCTACGAGCAGTACTTC.

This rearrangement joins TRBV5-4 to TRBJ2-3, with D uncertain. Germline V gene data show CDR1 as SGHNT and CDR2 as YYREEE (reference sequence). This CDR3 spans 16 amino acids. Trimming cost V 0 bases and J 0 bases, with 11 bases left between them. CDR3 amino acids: CASSLATRRSTDTQYF. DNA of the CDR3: TGTGCCAGCAGCTTGGCGACCCGACGTAGCACAGATACGCAGTATTTT.

The CDR3 is CASSANGNSGNTIYF. The DNA for the CDR3 is TGTGCCAGCAGCGCCAACGGGAACTCTGGAAACACCATATATTTT. V and J are TRBV9 and TRBJ1-3; D not certain. Germline CDR1 reads SGDLS; CDR2 reads YYNGEE. CDR3 size: 15 residues. V lost 3 bases to trimming and J lost 0 bases, with 10 bases between them.

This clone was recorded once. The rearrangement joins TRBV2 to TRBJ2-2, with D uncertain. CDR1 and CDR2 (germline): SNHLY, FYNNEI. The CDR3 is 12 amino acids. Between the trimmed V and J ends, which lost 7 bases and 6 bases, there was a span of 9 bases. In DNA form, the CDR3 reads TGTGCCAGCACGGAAGTCCCCGGGGAGCTGTTTTTT. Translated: CASTEVPGELFF.

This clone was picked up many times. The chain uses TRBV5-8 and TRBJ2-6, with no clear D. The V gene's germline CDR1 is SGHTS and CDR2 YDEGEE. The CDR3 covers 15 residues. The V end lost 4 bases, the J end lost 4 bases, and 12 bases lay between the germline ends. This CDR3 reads CASSLGLDGANVLTF. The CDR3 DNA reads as TGTGCCAGCAGCCTCGGCCTCGACGGGGCCAACGTCCTGACTTTC.

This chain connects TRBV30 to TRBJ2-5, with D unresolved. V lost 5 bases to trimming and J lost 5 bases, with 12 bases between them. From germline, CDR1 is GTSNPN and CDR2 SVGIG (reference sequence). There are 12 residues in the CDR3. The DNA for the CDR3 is TGTGCCTGGCAGCAGTTGTTCGAGACCCAGTACTTC. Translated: CAWQQLFETQYF.